The 11 T cell receptor beta chains below were found in one sample sequenced in a study of T cell changes during pregnancy in multiple sclerosis. Generated by immunoSEQ multiplex PCR, the TCRdb table keeps only in-frame clones and is missing some. Of 70,000 or so clones detected, just over 90% appear once; the ten largest clones hold roughly 1.5%. The sequences come from peripheral blood, collected in the third trimester of pregnancy. The receptors originated from a female donor with multiple sclerosis, enrolled in a pregnancy study.

V and J are TRBV4-1 and TRBJ1-3; D call uncertain. V was clipped by 0 bases and J by 4 bases, with 10 bases between them. Germline lookup yields CDR1 MGHRA and CDR2 YSYEKL. The CDR3 runs 15 residues. CDR3 in DNA: TGCGCCAGCAGCCAAGATGCGGGTAGGGGAAACACCATATATTTT. Translated, it gives CASSQDAGRGNTIYF.

The chain links TRBV29-1 to TRBJ1-3; 7 bases agree with TRBD1. J was trimmed by 3 bases and V by 6 bases; bases with no gene match: 5. There are 13 residues in the CDR3. Germline CDR1 is SQVTM and CDR2 is ANQGSEA. Written as DNA, the CDR3 is TGCAGCGTGGTGGGACAGTTTGGAAACACCATATATTTT. Amino acids: CSVVGQFGNTIYF.

The genes are TRBV7-2 and TRBJ1-1; the D gene is possibly TRBD1 (5 bases). In germline, CDR1 is SGHTA, CDR2 FQGNSA. The CDR3 is made up of 14 amino acids. Trimming pared 5 bases from V and 5 bases from J, leaving 15 bases between. The CDR3: CASSPIPRVTEAFF. In DNA form, the CDR3 reads TGTGCCAGCAGCCCCATCCCCAGGGTGACTGAAGCTTTCTTT.

This rearrangement joins TRBV11-2 to TRBJ2-7, with D maybe TRBD1 (6 bases). V was shortened by 4 bases and J by 0 bases, with 10 bases between the two germline ends. The CDR3 consists of 14 residues. The germline CDR1 and CDR2 sequences are SGHAT and FQNNGV. The CDR3 is CASSWTAVSYEQYF. The CDR3 DNA follows: TGTGCCAGCAGCTGGACAGCCGTCTCCTACGAGCAGTACTTC.

The chain employs TRBV10-3 and TRBJ2-7, with 10 nucleotides matching TRBD2. The germline CDR1 and CDR2 sequences are ENHRY and SYGVKD. The CDR3 totals 12 residues. Unmatched junction bases numbered 6, after V lost 10 bases and J lost 6 bases. CDR3 DNA: TGTGCCACTAGCGGGGGCCCAGGCGAGCAGTACTTC. This gives the protein CATSGGPGEQYF.

This clone was observed a few times. Additional DNA sequences in this sample encode the identical CDR3. The chain employs TRBV4-3 and TRBJ1-2, with D unresolved. The CDR3 has 15 residues. Germline CDR1 is LGHNA and CDR2 is YSLEER. Trimming left V 0 bases short and J 2 bases short, with 10 bases between. This CDR3 reads CASSQDAAGNYGYTF. Here the CDR3 DNA reads TGCGCCAGCAGCCAAGATGCGGCCGGGAACTATGGCTACACCTTC.

Written as DNA, the CDR3 is TGTGCCACCAGCAGGGCACCGGGACAGGGAAATCAGCCCCAGCATTTT. Translating it yields CATSRAPGQGNQPQHF. The chain has TRBV15 and TRBJ1-5; 9 bases agree with TRBD1. The length of the CDR3 is 16 residues. Unmatched junction bases numbered 7, after V lost 3 bases and J lost 4 bases. CDR1 is LNHNV, CDR2 YYDKDF, per germline (reference sequence).

The chain is built from TRBV7-6 and TRBJ2-2, with D hard to call. V was pared by 4 bases and J by 3 bases, with 3 bases between. CDR3 length equals 12 residues. Germline V lookup: CDR1 SGHVS, CDR2 FNYEAQ. The CDR3 DNA reads TGTGCCAGCAGCTCCTACACCGGGGAGCTGTTTTTT. This sequence encodes CASSSYTGELFF.

This clone appeared once. CDR3: CASSLDLSRNTIYF. The CDR3 region has the DNA TGTGCCAGCAGCTTAGATCTATCTCGAAACACCATATATTTT. This chain links TRBV7-9 with TRBJ1-3; D is unclear. The CDR3 is 14 residues long. The ends were cut back, 1 base at V and 5 bases at J, with 9 bases in the middle. Germline values: CDR1 SEHNR, CDR2 FQNEAQ (reference sequence).

The chain employs TRBV15 and TRBJ1-2; TRBD1 might be the D (5 bases). Germline CDR1 is LNHNV and CDR2 is YYDKDF (reference sequence). With 0 bases removed from V and 4 bases from J, the gap between germline ends came to 12 bases. CDR3 length: 15 residues. CDR3 amino acids: CATSRDPGNFYGYTF. The CDR3 nucleotides are TGTGCCACCAGCAGAGATCCAGGGAATTTCTATGGCTACACCTTC.

This chain uses TRBV2 with TRBJ2-1, with a weak D call TRBD1 (5 bases). CDR1 is SNHLY and CDR2 is FYNNEI in the germline V gene. This CDR3 has 16 residues. The V and J ends lost 3 bases and 0 bases respectively, with 12 bases between them. This CDR3 is CASSDGLTVSYNEQFF. Here the CDR3 DNA reads TGTGCCAGCAGTGACGGTCTGACAGTCTCCTACAATGAGCAGTTCTTC.